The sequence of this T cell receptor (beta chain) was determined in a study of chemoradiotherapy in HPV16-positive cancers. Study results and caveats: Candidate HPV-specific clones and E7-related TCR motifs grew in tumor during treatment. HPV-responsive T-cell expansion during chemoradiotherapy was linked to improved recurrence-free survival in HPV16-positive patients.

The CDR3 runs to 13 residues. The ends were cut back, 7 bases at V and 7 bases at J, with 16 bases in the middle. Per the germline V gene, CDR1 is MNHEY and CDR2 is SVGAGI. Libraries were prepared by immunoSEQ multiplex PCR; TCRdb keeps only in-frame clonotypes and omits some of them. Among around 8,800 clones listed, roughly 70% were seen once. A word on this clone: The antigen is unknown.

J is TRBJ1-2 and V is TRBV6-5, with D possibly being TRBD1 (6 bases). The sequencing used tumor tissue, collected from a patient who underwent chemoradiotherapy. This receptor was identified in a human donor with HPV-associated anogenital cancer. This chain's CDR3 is CASTRGAVTGYTF. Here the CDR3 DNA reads TGTGCCAGCACCCGGGGGGCGGTAACTGGCTACACCTTC.